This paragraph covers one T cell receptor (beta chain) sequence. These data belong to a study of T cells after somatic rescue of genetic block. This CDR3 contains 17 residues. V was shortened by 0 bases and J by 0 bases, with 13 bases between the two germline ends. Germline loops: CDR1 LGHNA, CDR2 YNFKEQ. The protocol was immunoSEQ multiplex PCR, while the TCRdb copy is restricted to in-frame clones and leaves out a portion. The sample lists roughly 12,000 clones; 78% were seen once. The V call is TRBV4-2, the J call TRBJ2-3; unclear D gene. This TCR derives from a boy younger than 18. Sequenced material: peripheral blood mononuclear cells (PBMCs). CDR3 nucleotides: TGTGCCAGCAGCCAAGATTTTCCCGTGACTAGCACAGATACGCAGTATTTT. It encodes CASSQDFPVTSTDTQYF.